These 31 T cell receptor beta chains originate from one sample sequenced in a study of T cells in Graves' hyperthyroidism and ophthalmopathy. What was amplified from RNA transcripts were TCR beta CDR3 regions. Primed by the HTBI set, a first-round RT-PCR was run on the TCR CDR3. TCRdb itself ran the multiplex PCR reads through MiXCR, one entry per CDR3 protein. The repertoire has 400,000 to 500,000 distinct CDR3 sequences, about 14% of them found once; the top ten carry around 13%. Sequencing input: blood. These receptors all come from a man aged 18 to 30 with Graves' ophthalmopathy.

This clonotype has at least ten counts. The J gene is TRBJ2-3, the V gene TRBV18; no clear D gene. V lost 2 bases and J 2 bases, leaving 11 bases between the germline ends. Germline V gene lookup returns CDR1 KGHSH and CDR2 LQKENI. There are 15 residues in the CDR3. The CDR3 region has the DNA TGTGCCAGCTCACCAGGACCGGGTTACACAGATACGCAGTATTTT. Its protein is CASSPGPGYTDTQYF.

The chain uses TRBV19 and TRBJ2-1; TRBD2 is a possible D gene (5 bases). Germline V gene data show CDR1 as LNHDA and CDR2 as SQIVND (reference sequence). The CDR3 totals 17 residues. V was clipped by 0 bases and J by 1 base, with 13 bases between them. The CDR3 here is CASSIDSPGSSYNEQFF. The CDR3 bases are TGTGCCAGTAGTATAGATAGCCCGGGATCGTCCTACAATGAGCAGTTCTTC.

The chain combines TRBV4-1 with TRBJ2-3; D is unclear. Germline-derived CDR1 and CDR2 are MGHRA and YSYEKL. The CDR3 has 16 residues. The ends were cut back, 0 bases at V and 0 bases at J, with 10 bases in the middle. DNA for the CDR3: TGCGCCAGCAGCCAAGACCCATACGTTAGCACAGATACGCAGTATTTT. Residues: CASSQDPYVSTDTQYF.

This clonotype showed up many times. This rearrangement joins TRBV20-1 to TRBJ1-1; D remains unclear. This CDR3 comprises 14 residues. CDR1 DFQATT and CDR2 SNEGSKA come from the germline V gene (reference sequence). Trimming stripped 6 bases from V and 1 base from J, with 15 bases between. The CDR3 DNA is TGCAGTGCGTCGACGGACCGCAAGAACACTGAAGCTTTCTTT. Its protein is CSASTDRKNTEAFF.

With regard to this clonotype: The junction departs from the called germline gene at one end, perhaps through a read error. The V call is TRBV14, the J call TRBJ1-1; D uncertain. This CDR3 has 16 amino acids. Germline CDR1 SGHDN, CDR2 FVKESK. The CDR3 coding sequence is TGTGCCACCAGCCAATGGATCGGGGAAATGAACACTGAAGCTTTCTTT. Amino acids: CATSQWIGEMNTEAFF.

The table lists this clonotype with a few counts. The rearrangement uses TRBV27 and TRBJ2-1, with D possibly TRBD1 on 6 matching bases. The germline gives CDR1 MNHEY, CDR2 SMNVEV (reference sequence). This CDR3 has 16 residues. V lost 1 base and J 2 bases, leaving 12 bases between the germline ends. The CDR3 sequence: CASSLWGQVTYNEQFF. The CDR3 bases are TGTGCCAGCAGTTTATGGGGACAAGTCACCTACAATGAGCAGTTCTTC.

This chain joins TRBV11-3 and TRBJ2-3; 16 nucleotides match TRBD2. CDR1 is SGHNT and CDR2 is YENEEA in the germline V gene. V gave up 5 bases and J gave up 5 bases; unmatched junction bases: 7. This CDR3 comprises 17 residues. The CDR3 is CASSRGTSGRAGDTQYF. In DNA form, the CDR3 reads TGTGCCAGCAGCCGGGGGACTAGCGGGAGGGCCGGAGATACGCAGTATTTT.

In this sample, this clonotype turned up many times. The chain recombines TRBV9 with TRBJ2-5, with a possible D match to TRBD2 (7 bases). The germline V and J ends were trimmed by 3 bases and 2 bases, with 14 bases remaining between them. This CDR3 spans 15 amino acids. Looked up from germline, CDR1 is SGDLS and CDR2 is YYNGEE. The CDR3 DNA reads as TGTGCCAGCAGCGATCCGGGGGGCGCGCAAGAGACCCAGTACTTC. Translation: CASSDPGGAQETQYF.

This clonotype was seen repeatedly, ten times or more. The chain recombines TRBV30 with TRBJ1-2; D ambiguous. Germline loops: CDR1 GTSNPN, CDR2 SVGIG (reference sequence). Trimming took 3 bases from V and 0 from J, leaving 2 bases between them. The CDR3 runs 11 residues. The CDR3 nucleotides read TGTGCCTGGAGGACTAACTATGGCTACACCTTC. It specifies CAWRTNYGYTF.

This clonotype was found many times. V and J are TRBV11-1 and TRBJ2-7, with D perhaps assigned TRBD1 or TRBD2 (5 bases each). Germline values: CDR1 SGHAT, CDR2 FQDESV (reference sequence). V was shortened by 3 bases and J by 4 bases, with 10 bases between the two germline ends. The CDR3 contains 13 residues. The CDR3 bases are TGTGCCAGCAGCTTGACCGGGGCTTACGAGCAGTACTTC. Translation: CASSLTGAYEQYF.

On this clonotype: No DNA is shown, since the ends of the CDR3 on it are uncertain; the CDR3 is the one TCRdb lists. The CDR3: CASSFYICSAFPGQGYNEQFF. The chain links TRBV7-9 to TRBJ2-1; TRBD1 reflects the table's D call only, with no check against the DNA. Counting both end residues, the CDR3 totals 21 amino acids. Germline CDR1 reads SEHNR; CDR2 reads FQNEAQ (reference sequence).

This clonotype was seen a handful of times. The chain is built from TRBV9 and TRBJ2-3; D gene uncertain. This CDR3 is 14 amino acids long. The ends were cut back, 3 bases at V and 0 bases at J, with 8 bases in the middle. Germline V lookup: CDR1 SGDLS, CDR2 YYNGEE. The DNA for the CDR3 is TGTGCCAGCAGCGCAGCGAGCAGCACAGATACGCAGTATTTT. Its translation is CASSAASSTDTQYF.

This clonotype was recorded many times. The chain has TRBV14 and TRBJ2-3; the match to TRBD2 covers 9 bases. The germline gives CDR1 SGHDN, CDR2 FVKESK. J lost 4 bases, V lost 3 bases, and 5 bases had no gene match. The CDR3 sequence is 15 residues long. DNA for the CDR3: TGTGCCAGCAGCCAGATGACTAGCGGTGCAGATACGCAGTATTTT. Encoded protein: CASSQMTSGADTQYF.

This clonotype was seen repeatedly, ten times or more. This chain joins TRBV3-1 and TRBJ2-1, with TRBD2 as a possible D gene (6 bases). Per germline, CDR1 LGHDT and CDR2 YNNKEL (reference sequence). Deletions cut 2 bases from V and 9 bases from J, with 14 bases between. This CDR3 contains 14 residues. Here the CDR3 reads CASSQMASEGEQFF. The CDR3 DNA sequence: TGTGCCAGCAGCCAAATGGCTAGCGAGGGTGAGCAGTTCTTC.

The table lists this clonotype with many counts. A much larger clone lies a single base off, so this may be a read error. V and J are TRBV11-2 and TRBJ1-1; no clear D. The V gene lost 5 bases and the J gene lost 7 bases, with 11 bases spanning the gap. CDR1 is SGHAT and CDR2 is FQNNGV in the germline V gene. This CDR3 region has 12 residues. The CDR3 is CASSPQYDEAFF. The CDR3 nucleotides read TGTGCCAGCAGCCCCCAGTACGATGAAGCTTTCTTT.

The chain recombines TRBV5-1 with TRBJ2-1; D gene uncertain. Trimming left V 4 bases short and J 0 bases short, with 14 bases between. Germline V gives CDR1 SGHRS, CDR2 YFSETQ. The CDR3 has 16 residues. The CDR3 sequence is CASSQPKASSYNEQFF. In nucleotides, the CDR3 is TGCGCCAGCAGCCAACCGAAGGCCAGCTCCTACAATGAGCAGTTCTTC.

This clonotype was observed at least ten times. The chain links TRBV12-3 or TRBV12-4 to TRBJ1-2; perhaps TRBD1 as D (5 bases). The CDR3 is made up of 15 amino acids. With 5 bases removed from V and 2 bases from J, the gap between germline ends came to 15 bases. CDR3 residues: CASSDGTRGNYGYTF. CDR3 bases: TGTGCCAGCAGTGATGGAACCCGGGGCAACTATGGCTACACCTTC.

This rearrangement joins TRBV19 to TRBJ2-5; 7 bases agree with TRBD2. Trimming removed 6 bases from V and 4 bases from J; junction bases left unmatched: 8. Germline loops: CDR1 LNHDA, CDR2 SQIVND (reference sequence). This CDR3 has 14 amino acids. CDR3 sequence: CASRRGLGVETQYF. CDR3 DNA sequence: TGTGCCAGTAGGCGTGGACTAGGCGTAGAGACCCAGTACTTC.

Many counts were recorded for this clonotype. This chain connects TRBV27 to TRBJ2-1; unclear D gene. The V gene's germline CDR1 is MNHEY and CDR2 SMNVEV (reference sequence). V was clipped by 2 bases and J by 9 bases, with 14 bases between them. The length of the CDR3 is 14 residues. The chain's CDR3 is CASSLRSLAVEQFF. CDR3 bases: TGTGCCAGCAGTTTAAGATCTTTGGCGGTTGAGCAGTTCTTC.

This clonotype has ten or more counts. This chain's CDR3 is CSAREAKNIQYF. For the CDR3, the DNA is TGCAGTGCTAGGGAAGCCAAAAACATTCAGTACTTC. The V and J genes are TRBV20-1 and TRBJ2-4; D is uncertain. This CDR3 region has 12 residues. Per germline, CDR1 DFQATT and CDR2 SNEGSKA (reference sequence). The germline V and J ends were trimmed by 3 bases and 0 bases, with 3 bases remaining between them.

This clonotype was seen repeatedly, ten times or more. This chain connects TRBV7-9 to TRBJ2-5, with no clear D. Germline loops: CDR1 SEHNR, CDR2 FQNEAQ (reference sequence). Trimming took 6 bases from V and 5 from J, leaving 13 bases between them. This CDR3 has 13 residues. CDR3 bases: TGTGCCAGCAGGTCGTACTACTCGGAGACCCAGTACTTC. It specifies CASRSYYSETQYF.

This clonotype was recorded many times. The chain combines TRBV7-3 with TRBJ2-3; 9 nucleotides agree with TRBD2. The V gene end was trimmed by 2 bases and the J gene end by 4 bases; junction bases not matched to a gene: 4. The CDR3 has 15 amino acids. CDR1 is SGHTA and CDR2 is FQGTGA in the germline V gene. CDR3 protein: CASSLLAGAADTQYF. CDR3 nucleotides: TGTGCCAGCAGCTTATTAGCGGGAGCGGCAGATACGCAGTATTTT.

In this sample, this clonotype turned up many times. V and J are TRBV12-3 or TRBV12-4 and TRBJ2-6; 7 nucleotides align to TRBD1. After removal of 6 bases from V and 4 bases from J, the junction contained 6 bases not matched to a gene. CDR3 length equals 15 residues. CDR3 in amino acids: CASRSTGVGANVLTF. The CDR3 nucleotides read TGTGCCAGCAGGTCAACAGGGGTCGGGGCCAACGTCCTGACTTTC.

This clonotype was counted many times. This sequence joins TRBV11-1 and TRBJ2-1, with D perhaps given as TRBD1 or TRBD2 (6 bases each). There are 16 residues in the CDR3. The V gene lost 2 bases and the J gene lost 4 bases, with 15 bases spanning the gap. Germline V gene data show CDR1 as SGHAT and CDR2 as FQDESV (reference sequence). CDR3 residues: CASSLRTGARYNEQFF. The CDR3 DNA sequence: TGTGCCAGCAGCTTACGGACGGGGGCGAGGTACAATGAGCAGTTCTTC. Combining the CDR3 with reference TRBV11-1 and TRBJ2-1 gives the whole variable domain EAEVAQSPRYKITEKSQAVAFWCDPISGHATLYWYRQILGQGPELLVQFQDESVVDDSQLPKDRFSAERLKGVDSTLKIQPAELGDSAMYLCASSLRTGARYNEQFFGPGTRLTVL.

In this sample, this clonotype turned up many times. J is TRBJ1-5 and V is TRBV24-1; 10 bases are shared with TRBD1. The CDR3 consists of 16 residues. V was clipped by 3 bases and J by 5 bases; unmatched bases: 6. Germline lookup yields CDR1 KGHDR and CDR2 SFDVKD. The CDR3 nucleotides are TGTGCCACCAGTGATGCCGGGACAGGGGTTTATCAGCCCCAGCATTTT. It codes for CATSDAGTGVYQPQHF.

This clonotype was picked up many times. The V and J genes are TRBV5-1 and TRBJ2-2; maybe TRBD2 (6 bases). In germline, CDR1 is SGHRS, CDR2 YFSETQ. The CDR3 length is 17 residues. V was shortened by 4 bases and J by 4 bases, with 20 bases between the two germline ends. Here the CDR3 reads CASSLPSGGTGTGELFF. DNA of the CDR3: TGCGCCAGCAGCCTACCCTCGGGCGGGACGGGCACCGGGGAGCTGTTTTTT.

Details on this clonotype: A much bigger clone sits one base away, suggesting this may be a read error. The V call is TRBV29-1, the J call TRBJ1-5, with D unclear. Germline V gives CDR1 SQVTM, CDR2 ANQGSEA. There are 11 residues in the CDR3. CDR3 loop: CSVGSNQPQQF. CDR3 in DNA: TGCAGCGTTGGTAGCAATCAGCCCCAGCAGTTT.

Concerning this clonotype: Being one base from a much bigger clone, this may be a read error. The V gene is TRBV30, the J gene TRBJ1-1; 10 nucleotides agree with TRBD1. Germline lookup yields CDR1 GTSNPN and CDR2 SVGIG (reference sequence). With V trimmed by 8 bases and J by 5 bases, 2 bases remained unmatched. The CDR3 spans 11 residues. This CDR3 reads CAGQGETEAFF. The CDR3, as DNA: TGTGCCGGACAGGGGGAAACTGAAGCTTTCTTT.

This clonotype was found many times. The chain couples TRBV11-2 to TRBJ1-4; the D gene is possibly TRBD1 (5 bases). The V end lost 6 bases, the J end lost 8 bases, and 10 bases lay between the germline ends. The CDR3 has 12 amino acids. Germline V gene data show CDR1 as SGHAT and CDR2 as FQNNGV. CDR3 coding DNA: TGTGCCAGCAGGGACAAGAAAGAAAAACTGTTTTTT. Translating gives CASRDKKEKLFF.

This clonotype was observed many times. The chain recombines TRBV11-2 with TRBJ2-3; perhaps TRBD1 as D (6 bases). Trimming removed 2 bases at V and 2 bases at J, with 8 bases between. Germline lookup yields CDR1 SGHAT and CDR2 FQNNGV. The CDR3 has 14 residues. The CDR3 spells CASSLPGVTDTQYF. CDR3 DNA: TGTGCCAGCAGCTTACCAGGGGTCACAGATACGCAGTATTTT.

In its sample, this clonotype was seen many times. This chain joins TRBV6-6 and TRBJ1-1, with 8 bases identical to TRBD1. The CDR3 is 15 amino acids. The V gene end was trimmed by 3 bases and the J gene end by 2 bases; junction bases not matched to a gene: 5. Germline V CDR1 and CDR2: MNHNY, SVGAGI (reference sequence). The CDR3 protein is CASSYRQGPNTEAFF. As DNA, the CDR3 is TGTGCCAGCAGTTATCGACAGGGGCCCAACACTGAAGCTTTCTTT.